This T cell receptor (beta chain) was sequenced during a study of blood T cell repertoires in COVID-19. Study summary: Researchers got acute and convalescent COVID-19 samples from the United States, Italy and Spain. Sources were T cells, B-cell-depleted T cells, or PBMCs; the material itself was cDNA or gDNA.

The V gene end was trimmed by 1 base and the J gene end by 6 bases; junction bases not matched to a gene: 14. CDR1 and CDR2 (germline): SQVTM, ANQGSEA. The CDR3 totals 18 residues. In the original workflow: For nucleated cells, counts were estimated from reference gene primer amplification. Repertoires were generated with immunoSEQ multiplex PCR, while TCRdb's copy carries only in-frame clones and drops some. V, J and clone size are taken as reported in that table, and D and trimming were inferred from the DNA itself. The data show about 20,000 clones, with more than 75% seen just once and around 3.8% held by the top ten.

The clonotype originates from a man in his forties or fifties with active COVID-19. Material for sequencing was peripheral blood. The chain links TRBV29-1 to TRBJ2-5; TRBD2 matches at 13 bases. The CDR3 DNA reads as TGCAGCGTTGAAGGACTAGCGGGGGGCCAGGGATTCGATAAGACCCAGTACTTC. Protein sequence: CSVEGLAGGQGFDKTQYF. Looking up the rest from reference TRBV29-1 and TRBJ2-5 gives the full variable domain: SAVISQKPSRDICQRGTSLTIQCQVDSQVTMMFWYRQQPGQSLTLIATANQGSEATYESGFVIDKFPISRPNLTFSTLTVSNMSPEDSSIYLCSVEGLAGGQGFDKTQYFGPGTRLLVL.